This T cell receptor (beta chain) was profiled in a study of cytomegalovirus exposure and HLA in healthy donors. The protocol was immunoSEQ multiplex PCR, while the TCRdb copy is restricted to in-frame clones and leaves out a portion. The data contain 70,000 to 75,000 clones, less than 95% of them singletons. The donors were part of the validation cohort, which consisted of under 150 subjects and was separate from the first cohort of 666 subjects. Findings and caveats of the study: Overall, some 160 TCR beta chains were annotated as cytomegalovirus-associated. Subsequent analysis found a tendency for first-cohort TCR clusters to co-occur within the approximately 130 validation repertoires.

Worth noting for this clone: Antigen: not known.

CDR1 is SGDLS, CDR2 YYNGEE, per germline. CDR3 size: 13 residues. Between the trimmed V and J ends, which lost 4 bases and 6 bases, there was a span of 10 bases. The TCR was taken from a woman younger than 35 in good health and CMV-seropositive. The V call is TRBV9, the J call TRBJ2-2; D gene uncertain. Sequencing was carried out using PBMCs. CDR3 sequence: CASSSTVAGELFF. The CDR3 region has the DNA TGTGCCAGCAGCAGTACAGTGGCCGGGGAGCTGTTTTTT.